The 9 T cell receptor beta chains below were found in one sample sequenced in a study of blood T cell repertoires in COVID-19. Method: immunoSEQ multiplex PCR; TCRdb's copy keeps in-frame clones and lacks some. The sample carries tens of thousands of clones, roughly 81% recorded once. Source material: peripheral blood. These receptors originate from an older man with COVID-19, enrolled during active disease.

This sequence joins TRBV7-3 and TRBJ2-3, with D possibly being TRBD2 (6 bases). Deletions cut 5 bases from V and 6 bases from J, with 12 bases between. The CDR3 is made up of 13 amino acids. Germline-derived CDR1 and CDR2 are SGHTA and FQGTGA. CDR3 residues: CASSPNREDTQYF. CDR3 nucleotides: TGTGCCAGCAGCCCCAACCGGGAGGATACGCAGTATTTT.

This chain uses TRBV4-2 with TRBJ1-2; 8 positions agree with TRBD1. The V gene end was trimmed by 1 base and the J gene end by 4 bases; junction bases not matched to a gene: 2. Germline CDR1 LGHNA, CDR2 YNFKEQ. CDR3 length: 14 amino acids. CDR3 coding DNA: TGTGCCAGCAGCCAAGGGACAGGGTCCTATGGCTACACCTTC. Translation gives CASSQGTGSYGYTF.

The V and J genes are TRBV3-1 (or the pseudogene TRBV3-2) and TRBJ1-6; TRBD1 is a possible D gene (5 bases). This CDR3 has 14 amino acids. Trimming shortened V by 3 bases and J by 6 bases, and 9 bases separated the two germline ends. Germline CDR1 LGHDT, CDR2 YNNKEL (reference sequence). CDR3 DNA: TGTGCCAGCAGCCAGGCAGGGCCTAATTCACCCCTCCACTTT. It codes for CASSQAGPNSPLHF.

J is TRBJ1-2 and V is TRBV18, with 9 bases matching TRBD1. The V gene's germline CDR1 is KGHSH and CDR2 LQKENI. The CDR3 consists of 16 residues. The V gene end was trimmed by 3 bases and the J gene end by 2 bases; junction bases not matched to a gene: 7. The CDR3 spells CASSPGTGRLNYGYTF. The CDR3 nucleotides read TGTGCCAGCTCACCCGGGACAGGGAGGCTCAACTATGGCTACACCTTC.

V and J are TRBV18 and TRBJ2-1; 11 bases fit TRBD2. The ends lost 2 bases at V and 4 bases at J; junction bases unmatched: 1. In germline, CDR1 is KGHSH, CDR2 LQKENI. The CDR3 has 15 amino acids. CDR3 protein: CASSPGTSGYNEQFF. The CDR3, as DNA: TGTGCCAGCTCACCAGGGACTAGCGGTTACAATGAGCAGTTCTTC.

The chain has TRBV6-6 and TRBJ1-1; 8 bases map to TRBD1. V was clipped by 5 bases and J by 3 bases; unmatched bases: 14. The germline gives CDR1 MNHNY, CDR2 SVGAGI (reference sequence). The CDR3 has 17 residues. CDR3 coding DNA: TGTGCCAGCAGTCAACTCAGGGGGCATACGATGGACACTGAAGCTTTCTTT. Translated, it gives CASSQLRGHTMDTEAFF.

This rearrangement joins TRBV7-2 to TRBJ2-7, with D tentatively TRBD1 (7 bases). Germline V gene lookup returns CDR1 SGHTA and CDR2 FQGNSA. The V end lost 5 bases, the J end lost 9 bases, and 32 bases lay between the germline ends. The CDR3 is 18 residues long. Here the CDR3 reads CASSPRGGVQGTISGQYF. Here the CDR3 DNA reads TGTGCCAGCAGCCCGAGGGGCGGGGTACAGGGGACGATCTCGGGGCAGTACTTC.

The rearrangement uses TRBV9 and TRBJ2-1; the D gene is possibly TRBD2 (7 bases). Germline lookup yields CDR1 SGDLS and CDR2 YYNGEE. The CDR3 consists of 16 residues. V shed 2 bases and J shed 2 bases, with 14 bases lying between them. The CDR3 spells CASSVRGAAPYNEQFF. DNA of the CDR3: TGTGCCAGCAGCGTCCGGGGGGCCGCCCCCTACAATGAGCAGTTCTTC.

The chain links TRBV6-2 or TRBV6-3 to TRBJ2-1, with TRBD2 matching over 8 bases. The trim removed 6 bases at V and 6 bases at J, leaving 16 bases unmatched. This CDR3 has 17 amino acids. Germline CDR1 is MNHEY and CDR2 is SVGEGT. The CDR3 spells CASSRPGLGAGGNEQFF. CDR3 nucleotide sequence: TGTGCCAGCAGCCGGCCGGGACTAGGGGCTGGGGGCAATGAGCAGTTCTTC.